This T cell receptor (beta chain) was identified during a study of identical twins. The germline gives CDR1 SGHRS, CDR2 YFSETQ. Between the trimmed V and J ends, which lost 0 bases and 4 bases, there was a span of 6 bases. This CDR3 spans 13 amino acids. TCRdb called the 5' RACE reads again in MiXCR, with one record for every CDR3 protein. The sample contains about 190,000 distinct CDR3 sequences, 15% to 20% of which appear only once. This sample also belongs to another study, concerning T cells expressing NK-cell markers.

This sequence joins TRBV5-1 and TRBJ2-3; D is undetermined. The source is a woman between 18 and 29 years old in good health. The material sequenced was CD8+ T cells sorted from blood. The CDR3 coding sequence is TGCGCCAGCAGCTTGGTCTACTCAGATACGCAGTATTTT. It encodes CASSLVYSDTQYF.